This T cell receptor (beta chain) was recorded in a study of control samples from healthy donors and cancer patients. Generated by immunoSEQ multiplex PCR, the TCRdb table keeps only in-frame clones and is missing some. The sample shows under 200,000 clones, over 95% of them seen only once. The CDR3 is 17 residues long. V lost 0 bases and J lost 0, with 11 bases in between. CDR1 and CDR2 from the germline V gene are SGHNT and YENEEA. Sample: blood. The chain is built from TRBV11-3 and TRBJ2-2; D is unclear. The clonotype originates from a woman in her thirties in good health. CDR3 protein: CASSLDHVSPNTGELFF. The CDR3 DNA sequence: TGTGCCAGCAGCTTAGATCACGTCAGCCCGAACACCGGGGAGCTGTTTTTT.